This entry concerns a single T cell receptor beta chain. This sample was taken from a study of T cells in Graves' hyperthyroidism and ophthalmopathy. Study in general: Peripheral blood was acquired at first diagnosis, ahead of any therapy whatsoever.

Enrolled ophthalmopathy patients presented with a Clinical Activity Score of at least 3, a NOSPECS grade of at least 4, and disease duration under 3 months. Pregnant or lactating patients were excluded, as were those with uncontrolled infection or other autoimmune disease. There were TCR beta CDR3 regions amplified from RNA transcripts. HTBI primers were used for first-round RT-PCR of the TCR CDR3. Each CDR3 protein gets one entry after TCRdb re-called the multiplex PCR reads with MiXCR. The sample includes about 640,000 distinct CDR3 sequences, less than 25% of them seen just once. Germline CDR1 is MNHEY and CDR2 is SVGEGT. Trimming pared 0 bases from V and 5 bases from J, leaving 14 bases between. This CDR3 has 16 amino acids.

This chain links TRBV6-2 or TRBV6-3 with TRBJ2-1; possibly TRBD1 for D (8 bases). The origin of this receptor is a young man with Graves' ophthalmopathy. The specimen was blood. CDR3 DNA sequence: TGTGCCAGCAGTTACTCTCGACAGGGGAGGGACAATGAGCAGTTCTTC. Translated, it gives CASSYSRQGRDNEQFF.